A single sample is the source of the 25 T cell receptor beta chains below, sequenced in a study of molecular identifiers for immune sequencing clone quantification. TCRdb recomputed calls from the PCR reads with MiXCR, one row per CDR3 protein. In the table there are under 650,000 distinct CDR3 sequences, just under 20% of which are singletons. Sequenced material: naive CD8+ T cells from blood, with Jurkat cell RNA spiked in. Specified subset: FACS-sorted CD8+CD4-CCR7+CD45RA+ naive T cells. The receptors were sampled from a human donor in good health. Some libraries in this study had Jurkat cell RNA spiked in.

The CDR3 coding sequence is TGTGCCTGGAGTGTTGGTAGCTCTGGGGCCAACGTCCTGACTTTC. Amino acids: CAWSVGSSGANVLTF. This sequence joins TRBV30 and TRBJ2-6, with D uncertain. The CDR3 totals 15 residues. Trimming left V 0 bases short and J 0 bases short, with 6 bases between. Germline CDR1 GTSNPN, CDR2 SVGIG (reference sequence). Using reference TRBV30 and TRBJ2-6 for the parts outside the CDR3, the full variable domain is SQTIHQWPATLVQPVGSPLSLECTVEGTSNPNLYWYRQAAGRGLQLLFYSVGIGQISSEVPQNLSASRPQDRQFILSSKKLLLSDSGFYLCAWSVGSSGANVLTFGAGSRLTVL.

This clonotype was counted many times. The CDR3 DNA is TGTGCCAGCAGCAACCCCTCCCAGCCGACAGGGGGCGTTGAAAACGAGCAGTACTTC. Protein: CASSNPSQPTGGVENEQYF. This chain connects TRBV5-4 to TRBJ2-7, with TRBD1 matching over 10 bases. The V segment lost 4 bases and the J segment 5 bases; nucleotides outside the gene matches: 21. Germline V lookup: CDR1 SGHNT, CDR2 YYREEE (reference sequence). The CDR3 runs to 19 residues.

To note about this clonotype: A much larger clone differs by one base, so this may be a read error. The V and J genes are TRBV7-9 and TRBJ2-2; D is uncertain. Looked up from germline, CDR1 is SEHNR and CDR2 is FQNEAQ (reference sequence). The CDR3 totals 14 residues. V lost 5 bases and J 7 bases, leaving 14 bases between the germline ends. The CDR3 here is CASSIESGRGELFF. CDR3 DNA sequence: TGTGCCAGCAGCATAGAGTCCGGCCGCGGGGAGCTGTTTTTT.

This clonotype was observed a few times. The chain's CDR3 is CASSYSILEQFF. The CDR3, as DNA: TGTGCCAGCAGTTACTCGATTCTTGAGCAGTTCTTC. This chain links TRBV6-2 or TRBV6-3 with TRBJ2-1, with unresolved D. Germline CDR1 is MNHEY and CDR2 is SVGEGT. This CDR3 comprises 12 residues. Trimming pared 0 bases from V and 9 bases from J, leaving 6 bases between.

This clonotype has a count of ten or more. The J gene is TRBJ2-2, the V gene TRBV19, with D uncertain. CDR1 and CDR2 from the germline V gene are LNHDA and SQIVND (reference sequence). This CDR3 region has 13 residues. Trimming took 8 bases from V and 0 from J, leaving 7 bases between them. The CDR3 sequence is CASAGPNTGELFF. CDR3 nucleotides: TGTGCCAGTGCCGGGCCGAACACCGGGGAGCTGTTTTTT.

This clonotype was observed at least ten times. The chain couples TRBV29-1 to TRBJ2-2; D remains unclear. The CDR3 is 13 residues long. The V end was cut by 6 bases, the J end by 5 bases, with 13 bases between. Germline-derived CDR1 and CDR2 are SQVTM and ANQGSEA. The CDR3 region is CSVPRTGTGELFF. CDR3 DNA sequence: TGCAGCGTACCTCGGACGGGTACCGGGGAGCTGTTTTTT.

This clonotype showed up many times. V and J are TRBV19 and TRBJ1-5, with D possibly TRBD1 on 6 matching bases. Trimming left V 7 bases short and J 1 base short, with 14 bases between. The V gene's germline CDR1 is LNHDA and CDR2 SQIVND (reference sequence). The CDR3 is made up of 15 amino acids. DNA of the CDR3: TGTGCCAGTACCCCTAGGGGGTCAAGCAATCAGCCCCAGCATTTT. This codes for CASTPRGSSNQPQHF.

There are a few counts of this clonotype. The CDR3 region has the DNA TGTGCCAGCAACCTTGGGGACTACCCCTACAATGAGCAGTTCTTC. This gives the protein CASNLGDYPYNEQFF. This rearrangement joins TRBV11-2 to TRBJ2-1; 7 positions agree with TRBD2. Germline V gene lookup returns CDR1 SGHAT and CDR2 FQNNGV. V lost 7 bases, J lost 2 bases, and 8 bases stayed unmatched. CDR3 size: 15 residues.

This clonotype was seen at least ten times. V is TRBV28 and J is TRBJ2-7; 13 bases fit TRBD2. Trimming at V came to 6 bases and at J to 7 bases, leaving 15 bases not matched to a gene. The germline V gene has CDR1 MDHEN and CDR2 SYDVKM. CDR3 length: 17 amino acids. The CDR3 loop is CASRPTSGRTPSVEQYF. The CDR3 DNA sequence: TGTGCCAGCAGACCGACTAGCGGGAGGACCCCTTCGGTTGAGCAGTACTTC.

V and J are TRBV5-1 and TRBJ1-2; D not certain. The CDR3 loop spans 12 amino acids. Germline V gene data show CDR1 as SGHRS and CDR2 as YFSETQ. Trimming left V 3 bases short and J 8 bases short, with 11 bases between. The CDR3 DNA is TGCGCCAGCAGCTCGGACGATAGCGGCTACACCTTC. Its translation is CASSSDDSGYTF.

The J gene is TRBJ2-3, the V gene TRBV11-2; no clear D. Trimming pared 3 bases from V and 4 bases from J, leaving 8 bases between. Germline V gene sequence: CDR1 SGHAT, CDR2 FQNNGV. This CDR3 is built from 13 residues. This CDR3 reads CASSLSLPDTQYF. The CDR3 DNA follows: TGTGCCAGCAGCTTGAGCCTCCCAGATACGCAGTATTTT.

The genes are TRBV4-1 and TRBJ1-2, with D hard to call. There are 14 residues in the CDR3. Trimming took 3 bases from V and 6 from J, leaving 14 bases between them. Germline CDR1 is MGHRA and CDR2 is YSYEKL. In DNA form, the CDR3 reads TGCGCCAGCAGCCACACCTTTGGCGGGGATGGCTACACCTTC. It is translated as CASSHTFGGDGYTF.

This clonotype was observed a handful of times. The chain's CDR3 is CASSVWDYNEQFF. Here the CDR3 DNA reads TGTGCCAGCAGCGTTTGGGACTACAATGAGCAGTTCTTC. The chain combines TRBV9 with TRBJ2-1; D remains unclear. V lost 2 bases and J lost 3, with 6 bases in between. CDR1 and CDR2 from the germline V gene are SGDLS and YYNGEE. This CDR3 has 13 residues.

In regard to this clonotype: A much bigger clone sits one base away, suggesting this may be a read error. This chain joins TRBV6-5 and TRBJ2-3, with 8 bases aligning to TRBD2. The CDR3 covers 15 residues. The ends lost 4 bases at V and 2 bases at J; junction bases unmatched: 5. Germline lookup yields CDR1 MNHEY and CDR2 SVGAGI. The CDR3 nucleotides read TGTGCCAGCAGTTGCGGGGGGCGCGTCACAGATACGCAGTATTTT. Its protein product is CASSCGGRVTDTQYF.

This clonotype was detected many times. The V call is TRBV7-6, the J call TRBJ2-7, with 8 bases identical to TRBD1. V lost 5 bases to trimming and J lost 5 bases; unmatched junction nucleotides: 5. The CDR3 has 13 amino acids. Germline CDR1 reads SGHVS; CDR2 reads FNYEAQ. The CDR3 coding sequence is TGTGCCAGCAGCCTACAGGGGGTTGACGAGCAGTACTTC. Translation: CASSLQGVDEQYF.

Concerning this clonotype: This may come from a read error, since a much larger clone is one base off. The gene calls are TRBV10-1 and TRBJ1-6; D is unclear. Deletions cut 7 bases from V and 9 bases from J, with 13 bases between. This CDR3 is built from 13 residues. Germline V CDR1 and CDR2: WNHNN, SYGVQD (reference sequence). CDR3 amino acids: CASTVGIGSPLHF. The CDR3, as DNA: TGCGCCAGCACGGTAGGGATAGGTTCACCCCTCCACTTT.

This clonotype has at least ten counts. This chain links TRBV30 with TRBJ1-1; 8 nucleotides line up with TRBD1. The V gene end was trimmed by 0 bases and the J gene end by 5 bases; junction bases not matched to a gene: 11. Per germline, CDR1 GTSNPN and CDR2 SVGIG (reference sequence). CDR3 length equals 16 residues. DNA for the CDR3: TGTGCCTGGAGTGTAGGGGTCAGGGGGCATGGTACTGAAGCTTTCTTT. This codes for CAWSVGVRGHGTEAFF.

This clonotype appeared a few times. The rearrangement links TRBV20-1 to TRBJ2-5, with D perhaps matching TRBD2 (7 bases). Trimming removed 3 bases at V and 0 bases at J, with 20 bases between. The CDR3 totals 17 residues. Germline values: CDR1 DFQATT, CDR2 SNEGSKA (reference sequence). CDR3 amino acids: CSARGEGGPVYQETQYF. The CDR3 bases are TGCAGTGCTAGGGGGGAGGGGGGACCAGTGTACCAAGAGACCCAGTACTTC.

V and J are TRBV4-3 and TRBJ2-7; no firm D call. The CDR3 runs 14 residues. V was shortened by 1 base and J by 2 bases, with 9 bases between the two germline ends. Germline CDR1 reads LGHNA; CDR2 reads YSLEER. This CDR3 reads CASSQGTVTYEQYF. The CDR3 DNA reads TGCGCCAGCAGCCAAGGAACAGTTACCTACGAGCAGTACTTC.

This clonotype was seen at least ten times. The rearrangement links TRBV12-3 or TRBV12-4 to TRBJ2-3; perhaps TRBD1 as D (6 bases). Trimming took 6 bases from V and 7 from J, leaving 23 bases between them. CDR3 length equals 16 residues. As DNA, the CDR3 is TGTGCCAGCAGACCTCCCCAGGGGTCATATCGATATACGCAGTATTTT. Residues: CASRPPQGSYRYTQYF.

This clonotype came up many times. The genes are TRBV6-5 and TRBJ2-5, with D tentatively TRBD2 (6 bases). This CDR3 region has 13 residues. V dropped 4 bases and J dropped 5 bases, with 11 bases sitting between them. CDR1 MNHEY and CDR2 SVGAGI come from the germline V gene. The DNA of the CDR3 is TGTGCCAGCAGTTTATCTAGCGTCGAGACCCAGTACTTC. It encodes CASSLSSVETQYF.

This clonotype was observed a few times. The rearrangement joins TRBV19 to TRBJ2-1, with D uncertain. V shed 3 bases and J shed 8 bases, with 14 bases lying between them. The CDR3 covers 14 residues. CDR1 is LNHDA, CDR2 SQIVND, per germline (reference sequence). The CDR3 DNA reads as TGTGCCAGTAGTATGGGTAATTGGGTGGATGAGCAGTTCTTC. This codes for CASSMGNWVDEQFF.

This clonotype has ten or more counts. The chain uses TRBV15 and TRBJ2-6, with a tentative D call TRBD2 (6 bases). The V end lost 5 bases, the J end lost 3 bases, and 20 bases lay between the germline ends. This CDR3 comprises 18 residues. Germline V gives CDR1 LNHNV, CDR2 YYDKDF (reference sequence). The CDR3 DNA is TGTGCCACCAGCCCCCAGGGAGGTGCGTCGTATGGGGCCAACGTCCTGACTTTC. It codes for CATSPQGGASYGANVLTF.

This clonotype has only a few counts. CDR3 amino acids: CASSQETRETYEQYF. DNA for the CDR3: TGCGCCAGCAGCCAAGAGACTCGAGAAACCTACGAGCAGTACTTC. The rearrangement joins TRBV4-1 to TRBJ2-7; unclear D gene. This CDR3 has 15 amino acids. Trimming took off 0 bases at V and 2 bases at J, with 11 bases between the two ends. Germline V gene data show CDR1 as MGHRA and CDR2 as YSYEKL.

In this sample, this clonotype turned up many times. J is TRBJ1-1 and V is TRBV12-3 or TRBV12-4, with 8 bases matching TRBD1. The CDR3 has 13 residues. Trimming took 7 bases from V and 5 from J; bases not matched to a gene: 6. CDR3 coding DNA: TGTGCCAGCACCTACAGGGGGATAACTGAAGCTTTCTTT. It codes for CASTYRGITEAFF.